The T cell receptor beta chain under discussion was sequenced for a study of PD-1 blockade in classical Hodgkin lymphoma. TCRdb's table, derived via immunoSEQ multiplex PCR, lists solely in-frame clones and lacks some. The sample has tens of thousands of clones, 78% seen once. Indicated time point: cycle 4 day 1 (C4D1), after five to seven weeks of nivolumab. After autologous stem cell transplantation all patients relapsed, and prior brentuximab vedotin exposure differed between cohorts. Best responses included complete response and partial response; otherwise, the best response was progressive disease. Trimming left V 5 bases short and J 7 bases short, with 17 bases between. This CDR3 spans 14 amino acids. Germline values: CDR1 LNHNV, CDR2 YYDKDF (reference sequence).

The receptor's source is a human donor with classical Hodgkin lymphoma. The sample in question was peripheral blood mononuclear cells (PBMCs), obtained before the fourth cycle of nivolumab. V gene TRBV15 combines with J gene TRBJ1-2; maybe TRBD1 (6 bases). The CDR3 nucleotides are TGTGCCACCAGCGTCCCAGTGGCAGGGGTTGGCTACACCTTC. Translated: CATSVPVAGVGYTF.